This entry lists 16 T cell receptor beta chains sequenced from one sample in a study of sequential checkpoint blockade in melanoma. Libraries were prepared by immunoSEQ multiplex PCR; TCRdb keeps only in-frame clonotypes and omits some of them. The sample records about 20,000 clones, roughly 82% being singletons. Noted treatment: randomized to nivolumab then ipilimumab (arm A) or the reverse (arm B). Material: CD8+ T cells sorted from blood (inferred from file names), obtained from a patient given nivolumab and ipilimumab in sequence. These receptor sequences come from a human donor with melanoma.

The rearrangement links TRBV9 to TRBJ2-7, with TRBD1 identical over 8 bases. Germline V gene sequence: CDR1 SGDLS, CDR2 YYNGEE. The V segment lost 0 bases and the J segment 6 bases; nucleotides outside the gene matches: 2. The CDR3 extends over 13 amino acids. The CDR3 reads CASSVGGQGEQYF. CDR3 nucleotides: TGTGCCAGCAGCGTAGGAGGACAGGGCGAGCAGTACTTC.

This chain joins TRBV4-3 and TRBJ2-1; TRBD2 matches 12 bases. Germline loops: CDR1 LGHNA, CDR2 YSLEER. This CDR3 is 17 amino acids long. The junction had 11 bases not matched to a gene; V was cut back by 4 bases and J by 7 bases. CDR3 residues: CASSPLTSGGLLNEQFF. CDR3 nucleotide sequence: TGCGCCAGCAGCCCACTGACTAGCGGGGGCCTCCTGAATGAGCAGTTCTTC.

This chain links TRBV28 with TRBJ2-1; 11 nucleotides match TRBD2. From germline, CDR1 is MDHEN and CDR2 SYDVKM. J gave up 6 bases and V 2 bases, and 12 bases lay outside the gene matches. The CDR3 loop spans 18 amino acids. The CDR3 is CASSLTSGGSLTLNEQFF. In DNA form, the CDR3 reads TGTGCCAGCAGTTTAACTAGCGGGGGTAGTCTAACCCTCAATGAGCAGTTCTTC. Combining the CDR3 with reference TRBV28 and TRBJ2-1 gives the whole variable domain DVKVTQSSRYLVKRTGEKVFLECVQDMDHENMFWYRQDPGLGLRLIYFSYDVKMKEKGDIPEGYSVSREKKERFSLILESASTNQTSMYLCASSLTSGGSLTLNEQFFGPGTRLTVL.

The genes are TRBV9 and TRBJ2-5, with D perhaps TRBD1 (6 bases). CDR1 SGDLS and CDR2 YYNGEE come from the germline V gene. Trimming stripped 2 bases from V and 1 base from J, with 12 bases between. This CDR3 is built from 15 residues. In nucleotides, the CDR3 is TGTGCCAGCAGCGTGGACAGTGGAGTCCAAGAGACCCAGTACTTC. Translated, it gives CASSVDSGVQETQYF.

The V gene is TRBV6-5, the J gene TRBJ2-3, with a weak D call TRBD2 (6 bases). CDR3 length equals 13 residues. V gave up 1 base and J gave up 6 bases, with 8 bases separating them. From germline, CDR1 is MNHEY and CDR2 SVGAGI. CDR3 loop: CASSYFRGDTQYF. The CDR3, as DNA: TGTGCCAGCAGTTACTTTCGGGGGGATACGCAGTATTTT.

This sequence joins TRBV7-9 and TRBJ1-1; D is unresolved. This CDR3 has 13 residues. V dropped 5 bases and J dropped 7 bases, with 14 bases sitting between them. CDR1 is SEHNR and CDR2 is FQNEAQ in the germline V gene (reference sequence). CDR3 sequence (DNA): TGTGCCAGCAGCGACGACATCGAGGGTGAAGCTTTCTTT. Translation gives CASSDDIEGEAFF.

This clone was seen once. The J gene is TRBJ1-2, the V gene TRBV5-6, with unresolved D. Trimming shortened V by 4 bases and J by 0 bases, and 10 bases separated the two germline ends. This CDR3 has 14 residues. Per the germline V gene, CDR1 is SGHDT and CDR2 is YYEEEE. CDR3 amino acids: CASSVAKSNYGYTF. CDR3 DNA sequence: TGTGCCAGCAGCGTAGCGAAATCTAACTATGGCTACACCTTC.

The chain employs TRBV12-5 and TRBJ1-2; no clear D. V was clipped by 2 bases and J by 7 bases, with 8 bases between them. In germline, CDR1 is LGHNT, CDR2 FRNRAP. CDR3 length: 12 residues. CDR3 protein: CASGLPAGGYTF. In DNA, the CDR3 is TGTGCTAGTGGTTTGCCGGCAGGTGGCTACACCTTC.

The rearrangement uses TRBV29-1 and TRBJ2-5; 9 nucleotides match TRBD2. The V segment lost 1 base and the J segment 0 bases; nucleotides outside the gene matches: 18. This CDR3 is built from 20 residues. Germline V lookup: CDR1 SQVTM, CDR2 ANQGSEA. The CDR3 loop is CSVEVGPAGGQGDHQETQYF. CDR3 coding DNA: TGCAGCGTTGAAGTTGGTCCAGCGGGGGGCCAGGGGGATCACCAAGAGACCCAGTACTTC.

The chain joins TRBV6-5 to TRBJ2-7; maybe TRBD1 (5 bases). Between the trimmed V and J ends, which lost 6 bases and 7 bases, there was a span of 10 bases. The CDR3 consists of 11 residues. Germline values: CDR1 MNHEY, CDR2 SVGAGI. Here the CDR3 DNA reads TGTGCCAGCAGGGGGCTAAGGGAGCAGTACTTC. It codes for CASRGLREQYF.

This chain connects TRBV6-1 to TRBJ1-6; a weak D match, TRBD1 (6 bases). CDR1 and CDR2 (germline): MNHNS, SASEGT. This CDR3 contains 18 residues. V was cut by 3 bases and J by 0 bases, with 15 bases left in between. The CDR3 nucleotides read TGTGCCAGCAGTGAGCCGTTAGGGGGAAGCTCCTATAATTCACCCCTCCACTTT. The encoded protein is CASSEPLGGSSYNSPLHF.

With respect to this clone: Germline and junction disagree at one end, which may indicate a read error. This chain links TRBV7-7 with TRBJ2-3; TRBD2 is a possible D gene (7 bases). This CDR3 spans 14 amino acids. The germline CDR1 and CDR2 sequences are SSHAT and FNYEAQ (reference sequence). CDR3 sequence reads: CASSLGGETDTQYF. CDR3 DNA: TGTGCTAGCAGCTTAGGGGGGGAGACAGATACGCAGTATTTT.

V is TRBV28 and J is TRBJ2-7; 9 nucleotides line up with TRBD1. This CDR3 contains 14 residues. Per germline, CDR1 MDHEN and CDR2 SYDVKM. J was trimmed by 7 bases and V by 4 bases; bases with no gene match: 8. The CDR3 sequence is CASSWTGALVEQYF. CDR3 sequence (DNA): TGTGCCAGCAGTTGGACAGGGGCCCTAGTTGAGCAGTACTTC.

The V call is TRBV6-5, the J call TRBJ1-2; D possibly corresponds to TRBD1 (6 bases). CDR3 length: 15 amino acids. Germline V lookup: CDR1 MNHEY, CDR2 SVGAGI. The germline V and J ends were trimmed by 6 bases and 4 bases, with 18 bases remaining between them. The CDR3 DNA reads TGTGCCAGCAGAAGACAGGTCATGTCGGGCTATGGCTACACCTTC. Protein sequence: CASRRQVMSGYGYTF.

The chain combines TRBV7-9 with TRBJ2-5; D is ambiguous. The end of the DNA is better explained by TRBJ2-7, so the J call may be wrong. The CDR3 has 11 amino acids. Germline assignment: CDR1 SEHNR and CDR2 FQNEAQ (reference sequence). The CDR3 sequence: CASGDGYEQYF. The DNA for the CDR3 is TGTGCCAGCGGAGATGGGTACGAGCAGTACTTC.

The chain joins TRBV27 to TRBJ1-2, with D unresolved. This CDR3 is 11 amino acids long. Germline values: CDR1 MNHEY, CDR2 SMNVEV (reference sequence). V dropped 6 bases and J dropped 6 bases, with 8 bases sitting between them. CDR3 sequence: CASRRGDGYTF. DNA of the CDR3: TGTGCCAGCAGGCGGGGAGATGGCTACACCTTC.